This T cell receptor (beta chain) derives from a study of blood T cells in healthy people across ages. This clonotype was counted at least ten times. A second about 7 to 12 cycle PCR used barcoded and J-beta primers. TCRdb analysed the 5' RACE reads with MiXCR anew, one entry per CDR3 protein. The sample lists around 580,000 distinct CDR3 sequences; under 55% were seen once. This CDR3 is built from 16 residues. With V trimmed by 2 bases and J by 3 bases, 10 bases remained unmatched. The germline CDR1 and CDR2 sequences are MNHNY and SVGAGI (reference sequence). The sequencing input was blood. This chain uses TRBV6-6 with TRBJ2-7, with TRBD1 identical over 7 bases. The receptor's source is a man at least 80 years old in good health. The chain's CDR3 is CASSYGYRQGRYEQYF. The DNA of the CDR3 is TGTGCCAGCAGTTACGGTTATCGACAGGGTCGCTACGAGCAGTACTTC.